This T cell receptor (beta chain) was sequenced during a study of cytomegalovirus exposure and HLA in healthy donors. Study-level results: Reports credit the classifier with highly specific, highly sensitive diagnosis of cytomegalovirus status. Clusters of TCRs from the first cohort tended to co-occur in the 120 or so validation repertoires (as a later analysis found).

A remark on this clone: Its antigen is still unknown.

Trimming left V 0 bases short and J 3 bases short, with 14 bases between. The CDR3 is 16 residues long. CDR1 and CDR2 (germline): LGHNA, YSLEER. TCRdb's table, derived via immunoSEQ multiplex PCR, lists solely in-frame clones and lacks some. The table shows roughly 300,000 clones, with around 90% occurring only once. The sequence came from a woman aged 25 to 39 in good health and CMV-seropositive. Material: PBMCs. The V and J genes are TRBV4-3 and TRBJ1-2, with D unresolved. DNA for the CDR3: TGCGCCAGCAGCCAAGACGCCAGGAGTCCCCACTATGGCTACACCTTC. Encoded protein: CASSQDARSPHYGYTF.